Listed below are T cell receptor beta chains from one sample, sequenced in a study of cytomegalovirus exposure and HLA in healthy donors. Produced via immunoSEQ multiplex PCR; TCRdb's table is partial and in-frame only. Here the sample spans about 63,000 clones, approximately 76% being singletons. The sequenced sample was PBMCs. The origin of the receptors is a man aged 50-60 years in good health and CMV-seronegative. Both conserved end residues are part of each CDR3. D genes are given only for firm matches. Some rows mark clone size as missing; the rest say once, few, many or name a class of expanded clone.

>TRBJ1-4|NA|TRBV5-4|NA
TGTGCCAGCAGCCCGCAGACAGGCCCTAATGAAAAACTGTTTTTT
CASSPQTGPNEKLFF
>TRBJ1-1|NA|TRBV5-1|NA
TGCGCCAGCAGCTCGGAGCCCGTGAACACTGAAGCTTTCTTT
CASSSEPVNTEAFF
>TRBJ1-1|TRBD1|TRBV9|NA
TGTGCCAGCAGCGAGGATCGGACAGGGGGCGGGAACACTGAAGCTTTCTTT
CASSEDRTGGGNTEAFF
>TRBJ2-1|NA|TRBV19|NA
TGTGCCAGTAGTATAGAGGACAGCCCTGACAATGAGCAGTTCTTC
CASSIEDSPDNEQFF
>TRBJ2-5|TRBD1|TRBV11-2|NA
TGTGCCAGCAGCCAGGGAGAGGGGGCAAGGGTCCAAGAGACCCAGTACTTC
CASSQGEGARVQETQYF
>TRBJ2-3|NA|TRBV10-2|NA
TGCGCCAGCAGTGAGTGGCAGAGCACAGATACGCAGTATTTT
CASSEWQSTDTQYF
>TRBJ1-2|NA|TRBV18|NA
TGTGCCAGCTCACCTATGTCAGTAGGGGATCATGGCTACACCTTC
CASSPMSVGDHGYTF
>TRBJ2-3|TRBD2|TRBV11-2|NA
TGTGCCAGCAGCCCAGGGACTAGCGGGGGGGCTACGCAGTATTTT
CASSPGTSGGATQYF
>TRBJ2-1|NA|TRBV9|NA
TGTGCCAGCAGCGTAGATGATCGGTCCTACAATGAGCAGTTCTTC
CASSVDDRSYNEQFF
>TRBJ1-2|TRBD1|TRBV6-1|NA
TGTGCCAGCAGGGCCGGGACAGGGGCGCCTGGCTACACCTTC
CASRAGTGAPGYTF
>TRBJ1-5|TRBD1|TRBV30|few
TGTGCCTGGGGGGCAGGGGGTGATCAGCCCCAGCATTTT
CAWGAGGDQPQHF
>TRBJ2-5|TRBD1|TRBV6-4|NA
TGTGCCAGCAGTTACTATGGGACAGCCCAAGAGACCCAGTACTTC
CASSYYGTAQETQYF
>TRBJ1-3|NA|TRBV6-5|NA
TGTGCCAGCAGCACTAATCGGGGGTCTGGAAACACCATATATTTT
CASSTNRGSGNTIYF
>TRBJ2-5|TRBD2|TRBV11-3|few
TGTGCCAGCAGCTTAGTTTGGGACCGGGAGGGACACCAAGAGACCCAGTACTTC
CASSLVWDREGHQETQYF
>TRBJ1-5|TRBD1|TRBV27|NA
TGTGCCAGCAGTCCAGCCTCTGACAGGGAATACGGCAATCAGCCCCAGCATTTT
CASSPASDREYGNQPQHF
>TRBJ2-2|NA|TRBV29-1|few
TGCAGCGTTGAAGAAGCCGCAGGGGTGACCGGGGAGCTGTTTTTT
CSVEEAAGVTGELFF
>TRBJ2-5|NA|TRBV28|NA
TGTGCCAGCAGTTTGGGGGGGGCGGGAGAGACCCAGTACTTC
CASSLGGAGETQYF
>TRBJ2-3|TRBD2|TRBV29-1|once
TGCAGCGTTCGGACTAGCGGGGCAGATACGCAGTATTTT
CSVRTSGADTQYF
>TRBJ2-1|NA|TRBV9|NA
TGTGCCAGCAGCGTAGGGGTAGCGGAGTACAATGAGCAGTTCTTC
CASSVGVAEYNEQFF
>TRBJ1-5|TRBD1|TRBV7-2|NA
TGTGCCAGCACCCCCCCCGGGACAGGACCCAATCAGCCCCAGCATTTT
CASTPPGTGPNQPQHF
>TRBJ2-1|TRBD2|TRBV7-7|NA
TGTGCTAGCAGCTTAGGGACTAGCGGGGGAATCTACAATGAGCAGTTCTTC
CASSLGTSGGIYNEQFF
>TRBJ1-2|TRBD1|TRBV29-1|NA
TGCAGCGTCGTTCCGGGACAGGGGGCGCAGGGCTACACCTTC
CSVVPGQGAQGYTF
>TRBJ1-4|TRBD1|TRBV19|NA
TGTGCCAGTAGCTCCCGGACAGGGGTCTCCCGGACTAATGAAAAACTGTTTTTT
CASSSRTGVSRTNEKLFF
>TRBJ1-2|TRBD1|TRBV7-9|NA
TGTGCCAGCAGCTCCCCTGGACAGGGACGACTTGGCTATGGCTACACCTTC
CASSSPGQGRLGYGYTF
>TRBJ2-7|NA|TRBV6-1|NA
TGTGCCAGCAGTGAAGGCAGGGAATACGAGCAGTACTTC
CASSEGREYEQYF
>TRBJ2-1|NA|TRBV16|NA
TGTGCCAGCAGCCAATCGACCAGGGGTGAGCAGTTCTTC
CASSQSTRGEQFF
>TRBJ2-1|NA|TRBV7-6|NA
TGTGCCAGCAGCTTAGCGGCCAGGGGCTCCTACAATGAGCAGTTCTTC
CASSLAARGSYNEQFF
>TRBJ2-7|NA|TRBV7-2|few
TGTGCCAGCAGCTTAGGTCTGCGGAAAACCTCCTACGAGCAGTACTTC
CASSLGLRKTSYEQYF
>TRBJ2-3|TRBD2|TRBV7-3|NA
TGTGCCAGCAGCTTACGGGACGCGGGGGGGCCTTTCGGCACAGATACGCAGTATTTT
CASSLRDAGGPFGTDTQYF
>TRBJ1-5|NA|TRBV10-1|NA
TGCGCCAGCAGTGCTCCAGGCCAGCCCCAGCATTTT
CASSAPGQPQHF
>TRBJ2-3|TRBD2|TRBV7-7|NA
TGTGCTAGCAGCCGACCCAGAACCCCGGGACTAGCGGGGGGTAGTACAGATACGCAGTATTTT
CASSRPRTPGLAGGSTDTQYF
>TRBJ1-1|TRBD1|TRBV5-1|NA
TGCGCCAGCAGCCTAAGGACAGGACATAACACTGAAGCTTTCTTT
CASSLRTGHNTEAFF
>TRBJ2-1|TRBD1|TRBV30|NA
TGTGCCTGGAGACAGGGGTACAATGAGCAGTTCTTC
CAWRQGYNEQFF